Shown below are 15 T cell receptor beta chains from a single sample sequenced in a study of beta chain features in type 1 diabetes. Every isolated RNA sample was fully reverse transcribed, so sequencing captured expressed TCRB transcripts. Some clones are missing from TCRdb's copy, which holds only in-frame ones; the method was immunoSEQ multiplex PCR. The sample consists of roughly 140,000 clones, around 8% of them appearing once. Specimen: central memory CD4+ T cells from blood. The receptors here all came from a man aged 18 to 29 in good health.

The rearrangement uses TRBV7-2 and TRBJ1-5; D is uncertain. The CDR3 is 15 residues long. CDR1 SGHTA and CDR2 FQGNSA come from the germline V gene. V lost 1 base and J 4 bases, leaving 11 bases between the germline ends. In DNA form, the CDR3 reads TGTGCCAGCAGCTTAGGGGCAGGAGGTAATCAGCCCCAGCATTTT. Protein sequence: CASSLGAGGNQPQHF.

The rearrangement uses TRBV9 and TRBJ1-1; the D gene is possibly TRBD1 (5 bases). The CDR3 is made up of 12 amino acids. The germline CDR1 and CDR2 sequences are SGDLS and YYNGEE. Trimming shortened V by 3 bases and J by 8 bases, and 11 bases separated the two germline ends. For the CDR3, the DNA is TGTGCCAGCAGCGCAGGGTTATCCGAAGCTTTCTTT. Amino acid sequence: CASSAGLSEAFF.

This clone came up a few times. The V call is TRBV7-2, the J call TRBJ2-3; 9 bases map to TRBD2. This CDR3 has 14 residues. V lost 5 bases to trimming and J lost 6 bases; unmatched junction nucleotides: 6. Germline loops: CDR1 SGHTA, CDR2 FQGNSA. The CDR3 DNA follows: TGTGCCAGCAGCCCGGGACTAGCATCGGATACGCAGTATTTT. This sequence encodes CASSPGLASDTQYF.

In this sample, this clone turned up many times. The CDR3 loop is CASSRGQVSNQPQHF. The CDR3 DNA reads as TGTGCCAGCAGCAGAGGACAGGTTAGCAATCAGCCCCAGCATTTT. The genes are TRBV2 and TRBJ1-5; 7 nucleotides agree with TRBD1. Trimming at V came to 6 bases and at J to 0 bases, leaving 5 bases not matched to a gene. This CDR3 region has 15 residues. The germline gives CDR1 SNHLY, CDR2 FYNNEI. Filled out from reference TRBV2 and TRBJ1-5, the complete variable domain reads EPEVTQTPSHQVTQMGQEVILRCVPISNHLYFYWYRQILGQKVEFLVSFYNNEISEKSEIFDDQFSVERPDGSNFTLKIRSTKLEDSAMYFCASSRGQVSNQPQHFGDGTRLSIL.

There are a few counts of this clone. V and J are TRBV27 and TRBJ1-2, with D tentatively TRBD1 (6 bases). This CDR3 spans 16 amino acids. Trimming took 5 bases from V and 4 from J, leaving 20 bases between them. Looked up from germline, CDR1 is MNHEY and CDR2 is SMNVEV (reference sequence). In DNA form, the CDR3 reads TGTGCCAGCAGTCCCCACCGGGACAACTCTGGCTATGGCTACACCTTC. Encoded protein: CASSPHRDNSGYGYTF.

This clone was detected only a few times. This sequence joins TRBV5-1 and TRBJ2-5, with D uncertain. Germline-derived CDR1 and CDR2 are SGHRS and YFSETQ. The CDR3 sequence is 13 residues long. The V end lost 0 bases, the J end lost 0 bases, and 3 bases lay between the germline ends. CDR3 nucleotides: TGCGCCAGCAGCTTGGACTACCAAGAGACCCAGTACTTC. It encodes CASSLDYQETQYF.

This clone has just a few counts. J is TRBJ1-4 and V is TRBV5-1; D might be TRBD1 (5 bases). The germline V and J ends were trimmed by 3 bases and 7 bases, with 13 bases remaining between them. Germline values: CDR1 SGHRS, CDR2 YFSETQ. This CDR3 region has 14 residues. DNA of the CDR3: TGCGCCAGCAGCTCCAGGGATCCCTCTGAAAAACTGTTTTTT. Its translation is CASSSRDPSEKLFF.

The gene calls are TRBV7-9 and TRBJ1-4, with unresolved D. This CDR3 spans 14 amino acids. Per germline, CDR1 SEHNR and CDR2 FQNEAQ (reference sequence). V dropped 5 bases and J dropped 3 bases, with 10 bases sitting between them. CDR3 sequence (DNA): TGTGCCAGCAGCCGGACGGACTCTAATGAAAAACTGTTTTTT. Protein sequence: CASSRTDSNEKLFF.

This clone was seen at least ten times. This sequence joins TRBV28 and TRBJ1-5; TRBD1 aligns across 12 bases. V dropped 7 bases and J dropped 2; count of bases not matched to a gene: 6. CDR3 length equals 16 residues. CDR1 is MDHEN, CDR2 SYDVKM, per germline. CDR3 loop: CASKGQGARGNQPQHF. In nucleotides, the CDR3 is TGTGCCAGCAAGGGACAGGGGGCTAGAGGCAATCAGCCCCAGCATTTT.

This clone was observed a handful of times. This chain links TRBV9 with TRBJ2-7; a possible D gene is TRBD2 (6 bases). This CDR3 region has 15 residues. Trimming left V 0 bases short and J 5 bases short, with 15 bases between. CDR1 is SGDLS, CDR2 YYNGEE, per germline. The CDR3 here is CASSVGGESSNEQYF. For the CDR3, the DNA is TGTGCCAGCAGCGTAGGGGGGGAGAGCTCTAACGAGCAGTACTTC.

This clone has just a few counts. The chain carries TRBV28 and TRBJ2-7; 8 nucleotides agree with TRBD1. Germline V gives CDR1 MDHEN, CDR2 SYDVKM. V shed 2 bases and J 3 bases; nucleotides not matched to a gene: 6. The CDR3 runs 15 residues. CDR3 bases: TGTGCCAGCAGTTTAATGGGGACAGGCCACTACGAGCAGTACTTC. This translates into CASSLMGTGHYEQYF.

V is TRBV28 and J is TRBJ1-6; possibly TRBD1 for D (5 bases). Germline V gene lookup returns CDR1 MDHEN and CDR2 SYDVKM. The CDR3 contains 14 residues. With 2 bases removed from V and 8 bases from J, the gap between germline ends came to 10 bases. This CDR3 reads CASSLAGRDSPLHF. The CDR3 bases are TGTGCCAGCAGTTTAGCGGGACGGGATTCACCCCTCCACTTT. Full variable domain (missing parts from reference TRBV28 and TRBJ1-6): DVKVTQSSRYLVKRTGEKVFLECVQDMDHENMFWYRQDPGLGLRLIYFSYDVKMKEKGDIPEGYSVSREKKERFSLILESASTNQTSMYLCASSLAGRDSPLHFGNGTRLTVT.

The sample holds a few counts of this clone. This chain joins TRBV6-5 and TRBJ2-5, with D perhaps matching TRBD1 (5 bases). The CDR3 spans 13 residues. From germline, CDR1 is MNHEY and CDR2 SVGAGI. With 3 bases removed from V and 3 bases from J, the gap between germline ends came to 8 bases. CDR3 sequence (DNA): TGTGCCAGCAGTTATGTAGGGGAAGAGACCCAGTACTTC. Its protein product is CASSYVGEETQYF.

The chain couples TRBV7-2 to TRBJ1-1, with 9 bases that match TRBD1. Per germline, CDR1 SGHTA and CDR2 FQGNSA. V shed 5 bases, J shed 5 bases, and the junction held 15 bases outside the gene matches. The length of the CDR3 is 17 residues. The CDR3 loop reads CASSETTGTGSRTEAFF. In DNA, the CDR3 is TGTGCCAGCAGCGAAACTACCGGGACAGGGTCCCGGACTGAAGCTTTCTTT.

The chain carries TRBV2 and TRBJ2-5; TRBD2 matches at 9 bases. V lost 6 bases and J lost 2; bases outside the gene matches: 7. In germline, CDR1 is SNHLY, CDR2 FYNNEI. This CDR3 is 15 amino acids long. Here the CDR3 DNA reads TGTGCCAGCAGGGGTGGTAGCGGGGGTCAAGAGACCCAGTACTTC. Translation gives CASRGGSGGQETQYF.